One and the same sample provided the 26 T cell receptor beta chains below, sequenced in a study of T-cell reconstitution after alpha-beta-depleted transplantation in children. During its preparation, the TCRbeta library received unique molecular identifiers. Using its own MiXCR run on the PCR reads, TCRdb lists one record per CDR3 protein. This table holds roughly 10,000 distinct CDR3 sequences, approximately 13% found once. Sequenced here: PBMCs, mostly from graft donor cells, sampled 60 days after TCRalphabeta/CD19-depleted stem cell transplant. Receptors were obtained from a male patient aged 10 to 17 who had a stem cell transplant for acute lymphoblastic leukemia, so the T cells may come from the graft donor.

This clonotype was seen ten or more times. The chain joins TRBV27 to TRBJ1-2; no clear D gene. The V end lost 4 bases, the J end lost 8 bases, and 14 bases lay between the germline ends. Germline loops: CDR1 MNHEY, CDR2 SMNVEV (reference sequence). The CDR3 consists of 13 residues. CDR3 sequence reads: CASSSTVLGGYTF. CDR3 sequence (DNA): TGTGCCAGCAGTTCGACGGTGCTTGGGGGCTACACCTTC.

At least ten counts were recorded for this clonotype. V gene TRBV5-4 combines with J gene TRBJ2-1; 15 nucleotides line up with TRBD2. The J segment lost 2 bases and the V segment lost 3 bases, leaving 9 bases of the junction unmatched. The CDR3 spans 19 residues. Germline V lookup: CDR1 SGHNT, CDR2 YYREEE (reference sequence). CDR3 residues: CASSSSGTSGRLTYNEQFF. CDR3 DNA: TGTGCCAGCAGCTCTTCCGGGACTAGCGGGAGGCTTACCTACAATGAGCAGTTCTTC.

This clonotype was counted many times. J is TRBJ2-1 and V is TRBV5-1, with D tentatively TRBD1 (5 bases). The V end lost 2 bases, the J end lost 9 bases, and 24 bases lay between the germline ends. CDR1 and CDR2 (germline): SGHRS, YFSETQ. This CDR3 spans 17 amino acids. The CDR3 nucleotides are TGCGCCAGCAGCTTCGTCGTCGACAGCCGGTTCTTTGTTGAGCAGTTCTTC. Translation: CASSFVVDSRFFVEQFF.

This clonotype showed up many times. The chain combines TRBV14 with TRBJ2-2, with TRBD2 matching over 8 bases. Germline V gene data show CDR1 as SGHDN and CDR2 as FVKESK. CDR3 size: 16 residues. The V gene end was trimmed by 0 bases and the J gene end by 4 bases; junction bases not matched to a gene: 4. The CDR3 sequence is CASSQDTSGSTGELFF. The CDR3 DNA is TGTGCCAGCAGCCAAGATACTAGCGGTAGCACCGGGGAGCTGTTTTTT.

Within the sample, this clonotype is medium-sized. This chain connects TRBV3-1 to TRBJ2-5; 7 positions match TRBD2. Germline loops: CDR1 LGHDT, CDR2 YNNKEL (reference sequence). The length of the CDR3 is 14 residues. The J segment lost 4 bases and the V segment lost 2 bases, leaving 4 bases of the junction unmatched. This chain's CDR3 is CASSQRTGGETQYF. The DNA of the CDR3 is TGTGCCAGCAGCCAAAGGACGGGAGGAGAGACCCAGTACTTC.

This clonotype was seen a handful of times. This chain links TRBV6-1 with TRBJ2-5, with D perhaps matching TRBD1 (5 bases). The CDR3 consists of 14 residues. The germline gives CDR1 MNHNS, CDR2 SASEGT. V lost 6 bases, J lost 7 bases, and 18 bases lay in between. The CDR3: CASSQKPGQGTQYF. In nucleotides, the CDR3 is TGTGCCAGCAGCCAAAAACCCGGCCAGGGGACCCAGTACTTC.

Regarding this clonotype: A much larger clone sits a single nucleotide away, making a read error possible. The chain recombines TRBV12-3 or TRBV12-4 with TRBJ2-7; D might be TRBD1 (5 bases). The germline V and J ends were trimmed by 5 bases and 3 bases, with 14 bases remaining between them. CDR3 length: 14 amino acids. CDR3 DNA: TGTGCCAGCAGTGCGGACCTGGACATCTACGAGCAGTACTTC. It encodes CASSADLDIYEQYF.

This clonotype has a handful of counts. This chain uses TRBV10-2 with TRBJ1-6, with TRBD1 as a possible D gene (5 bases). V lost 6 bases, J lost 10 bases, and 19 bases lay in between. Looked up from germline, CDR1 is WSHSY and CDR2 is SAAADI. The length of the CDR3 is 15 residues. CDR3 coding DNA: TGCGCCAGCAGGATGGACTTCTCCGAGGGGTCACCCCTCCACTTT. Its protein product is CASRMDFSEGSPLHF.

This clonotype was found many times. The rearrangement joins TRBV4-2 to TRBJ2-2, with D perhaps given as TRBD1 or TRBD2 (5 bases each). V dropped 5 bases and J dropped 4 bases, with 17 bases sitting between them. Germline loops: CDR1 LGHNA, CDR2 YNFKEQ. CDR3 length: 16 amino acids. CDR3 sequence reads: CASSFGHRRFTGELFF. CDR3 bases: TGTGCCAGCAGCTTTGGACACCGGAGGTTCACCGGGGAGCTGTTTTTT.

The sample holds many counts of this clonotype. This rearrangement joins TRBV6-6 to TRBJ1-5, with D tentatively TRBD1 (5 bases). Deletions cut 6 bases from V and 1 base from J, with 16 bases between. Per germline, CDR1 MNHNY and CDR2 SVGAGI (reference sequence). The CDR3 extends over 16 amino acids. This CDR3 is CASSRTAQESNQPQHF. The CDR3 DNA follows: TGTGCCAGCAGCAGGACGGCACAGGAGAGCAATCAGCCCCAGCATTTT.

This clonotype came up many times. The J gene is TRBJ1-5, the V gene TRBV5-6; 7 bases map to TRBD1. The CDR3 loop spans 14 amino acids. Unmatched junction bases numbered 5, after V lost 2 bases and J lost 6 bases. From germline, CDR1 is SGHDT and CDR2 YYEEEE. CDR3 protein: CASSFQGGRQPQHF. The DNA of the CDR3 is TGTGCCAGCAGCTTCCAGGGGGGCCGTCAGCCCCAGCATTTT.

This clonotype was counted at least ten times. This chain uses TRBV5-1 with TRBJ1-5; D might be TRBD1 (5 bases). The CDR3 length is 15 residues. The ends were cut back, 4 bases at V and 1 base at J, with 12 bases in the middle. CDR1 is SGHRS, CDR2 YFSETQ, per germline. Written as DNA, the CDR3 is TGCGCCAGCAGCGAAGGGACGGTGAGCAATCAGCCCCAGCATTTT. This encodes CASSEGTVSNQPQHF.

This clonotype was detected ten times or more. The V gene is TRBV12-3 or TRBV12-4, the J gene TRBJ2-3, with 11 positions matching TRBD2. Trimming cost V 0 bases and J 7 bases; bases outside gene matches: 9. The CDR3 runs to 17 residues. CDR3 DNA: TGTGCCAGCAGTTTAGCGCTAACTAGCGGGAGAGGTTATACGCAGTATTTT. Its translation is CASSLALTSGRGYTQYF.

The chain has TRBV12-3 or TRBV12-4 and TRBJ2-1; no reliable D call. The CDR3 totals 13 residues. The V and J ends lost 4 bases and 9 bases respectively, with 13 bases between them. The CDR3 here is CASSSGPSTEQFF. The CDR3 DNA sequence: TGTGCCAGCAGTTCCGGGCCAAGTACTGAGCAGTTCTTC.

In its sample, this clonotype was seen many times. This CDR3 is CASSLAGSNEQFF. CDR3 coding DNA: TGTGCCAGCAGCTTGGCCGGGAGCAATGAGCAGTTCTTC. V gene TRBV5-8 combines with J gene TRBJ2-1; possibly TRBD2 for D (6 bases). The CDR3 is 13 amino acids. Germline CDR1 and CDR2: SGHTS and YDEGEE. V lost 0 bases and J lost 6, with 7 bases in between. Using reference TRBV5-8 and TRBJ2-1 for the parts outside the CDR3, the full variable domain is EAGVTQSPTHLIKTRGQQATLRCSPISGHTSVYWYQQALGLGLQFLLWYDEGEERNRGNFPPRFSGRQFPNYSSELNVNALELEDSALYLCASSLAGSNEQFFGPGTRLTVL.

This clonotype was seen ten or more times. The chain links TRBV3-1 to TRBJ1-1; D gene ambiguous. The CDR3 totals 13 residues. V dropped 2 bases and J dropped 1 base, with 5 bases sitting between them. Germline V gene data show CDR1 as LGHDT and CDR2 as YNNKEL (reference sequence). Written as DNA, the CDR3 is TGTGCCAGCAGCCAACTGAAGAACACTGAAGCTTTCTTT. Its translation: CASSQLKNTEAFF.

Ten or more counts support this clonotype. This sequence joins TRBV10-2 and TRBJ1-4, with TRBD1 matching 7 bases. With V trimmed by 5 bases and J by 8 bases, 17 bases remained unmatched. The CDR3 runs to 17 residues. The germline gives CDR1 WSHSY, CDR2 SAAADI. CDR3 protein: CASSSGGGKSAGEKLFF. CDR3 DNA: TGCGCCAGCAGTTCAGGAGGGGGCAAGTCCGCAGGGGAAAAACTGTTTTTT.

This clonotype was found many times. This chain connects TRBV20-1 to TRBJ2-1, with TRBD2 matching 8 bases. V shed 1 base, J shed 7 bases, and the junction held 6 bases outside the gene matches. The CDR3 totals 14 residues. The germline V gene has CDR1 DFQATT and CDR2 SNEGSKA (reference sequence). CDR3 region: CSARVASGYNEQFF. Written as DNA, the CDR3 is TGCAGTGCTAGAGTGGCTAGCGGGTATAATGAGCAGTTCTTC.

This clonotype was observed at least ten times. The chain links TRBV24-1 to TRBJ1-5, with D possibly TRBD1 on 5 matching bases. V shed 5 bases and J shed 3 bases, with 10 bases lying between them. In germline, CDR1 is KGHDR, CDR2 SFDVKD. This CDR3 is built from 14 residues. This chain's CDR3 is CATSVTGNNQPQHF. CDR3 bases: TGTGCCACCAGTGTCACAGGCAACAATCAGCCCCAGCATTTT.

This clonotype was seen repeatedly, ten times or more. The chain has TRBV2 and TRBJ1-6; possibly TRBD1 for D (5 bases). Germline CDR1 and CDR2: SNHLY and FYNNEI. The CDR3 runs 13 residues. V was cut by 4 bases and J by 8 bases, with 9 bases left in between. This CDR3 is CASSVRGDSPLHF. The CDR3 bases are TGTGCCAGCAGTGTCCGGGGGGATTCACCCCTCCACTTT. Combining the CDR3 with reference TRBV2 and TRBJ1-6 gives the whole variable domain EPEVTQTPSHQVTQMGQEVILRCVPISNHLYFYWYRQILGQKVEFLVSFYNNEISEKSEIFDDQFSVERPDGSNFTLKIRSTKLEDSAMYFCASSVRGDSPLHFGNGTRLTVT.

The J gene is TRBJ2-3, the V gene TRBV7-3; tentatively, D is TRBD2 (6 bases). Germline loops: CDR1 SGHTA, CDR2 FQGTGA. V was shortened by 2 bases and J by 2 bases, with 20 bases between the two germline ends. The CDR3 runs 18 residues. Written as DNA, the CDR3 is TGTGCCAGCAGCTTATCCAATTGGTGGGAGGAGACCACAGATACGCAGTATTTT. This encodes CASSLSNWWEETTDTQYF. Full variable domain (remainder filled in from reference TRBV7-3 and TRBJ2-3): GAGVSQTPSNKVTEKGKYVELRCDPISGHTALYWYRQSLGQGPEFLIYFQGTGAADDSGLPNDRFFAVRPEGSVSTLKIQRTERGDSAVYLCASSLSNWWEETTDTQYFGPGTRLTVL.

This clonotype was recorded many times. The V and J genes are TRBV7-2 and TRBJ2-7; TRBD1 matches at 10 bases. The CDR3 runs to 15 residues. Trimming took 4 bases from V and 4 from J; bases not matched to a gene: 7. Germline V gives CDR1 SGHTA, CDR2 FQGNSA. The CDR3 nucleotides read TGTGCCAGCAGCTCCCTTGGGGACAGGGGATACGAGCAGTACTTC. Translating it yields CASSSLGDRGYEQYF.

At least ten counts were recorded for this clonotype. The rearrangement uses TRBV2 and TRBJ2-7; TRBD2 aligns across 12 bases. V was pared by 7 bases and J by 2 bases, with 9 bases of the junction left unmatched. The CDR3 has 16 residues. Germline V gene lookup returns CDR1 SNHLY and CDR2 FYNNEI. The CDR3 protein is CASTMLTSGRTYEQYF. The CDR3 bases are TGTGCCAGCACCATGCTGACTAGCGGGAGAACCTACGAGCAGTACTTC. Variable domain in full (rest from reference TRBV2 and TRBJ2-7): EPEVTQTPSHQVTQMGQEVILRCVPISNHLYFYWYRQILGQKVEFLVSFYNNEISEKSEIFDDQFSVERPDGSNFTLKIRSTKLEDSAMYFCASTMLTSGRTYEQYFGPGTRLTVT.

The genes are TRBV20-1 and TRBJ2-1, with 12 nucleotides matching TRBD2. Germline V gives CDR1 DFQATT, CDR2 SNEGSKA (reference sequence). The CDR3 loop spans 15 amino acids. V shed 2 bases and J 5 bases; nucleotides not matched to a gene: 4. The CDR3 sequence: CSARTGLAGNNEQFF. CDR3 DNA sequence: TGCAGTGCTAGAACTGGACTAGCGGGAAACAATGAGCAGTTCTTC.

By frequency in the sample, this clonotype is medium-sized. The CDR3 DNA is TGTGCCAGCAGGACAGGCCTATCCTATGGCTACACCTTC. Its protein product is CASRTGLSYGYTF. The rearrangement links TRBV12-3 or TRBV12-4 to TRBJ1-2; the D gene is possibly TRBD1 (6 bases). The CDR3 has 13 residues. The V end was cut by 6 bases, the J end by 4 bases, with 12 bases between.

At least ten counts were recorded for this clonotype. The chain links TRBV29-1 to TRBJ2-5, with no clear D. The CDR3 loop spans 11 amino acids. Per germline, CDR1 SQVTM and CDR2 ANQGSEA. Trimming shortened V by 5 bases and J by 5 bases, and 9 bases separated the two germline ends. The DNA for the CDR3 is TGCAGCGTTCTCCGAAGGGAGACCCAGTACTTC. It specifies CSVLRRETQYF.